This T cell receptor beta chain originates from a study of OX40 agonist ivuxolimab in advanced cancers. The study, taken as a whole, reports: CD4+ and CD8+ T cells in blood underwent clonal expansion by week 6 at 0.1 to 3.0 mg/kg.

V was trimmed by 6 bases and J by 5 bases, leaving 13 bases between them. The CDR3 extends over 14 amino acids. Germline lookup yields CDR1 SNHLY and CDR2 FYNNEI. Concerning this clone itself: Its cognate antigen is unknown.

The repertoire was sequenced with immunoSEQ multiplex PCR; TCRdb's copy has only in-frame clones and lacks some. The table has about 100,000 clones, around 89% seen once. The rearrangement uses TRBV2 and TRBJ2-2; D is unresolved. This receptor was taken from an adult with an advanced solid tumor such as melanoma, head and neck, liver or kidney cancer. The source material was CD4+ or CD8+ T cells sorted from blood, sampled in a trial of the OX40 agonist ivuxolimab. This CDR3 is CASSVILYTGELFF. The CDR3 DNA sequence: TGTGCCAGCAGCGTTATCTTATATACCGGGGAGCTGTTTTTT.